One sample yielded the 27 T cell receptor beta chains listed below, sequenced in a study of T cell changes during pregnancy in multiple sclerosis. Assay: immunoSEQ multiplex PCR; the TCRdb copy retains only in-frame clones and omits some. Counted here are 52,000 or so clones, 85% to 95% occurring once; the ten biggest clones make up about 0.28%. The sample consisted of CD4+ T cells from peripheral blood mononuclear cells, taken in the second trimester of pregnancy. The receptors originated from a female donor with multiple sclerosis, enrolled in a pregnancy study.

The chain has TRBV4-1 and TRBJ2-1, with 9 bases lining up with TRBD1. Germline trimming cut 2 bases from V and 4 bases from J; bases unmatched to any gene: 3. The CDR3 loop spans 15 amino acids. The germline CDR1 and CDR2 sequences are MGHRA and YSYEKL. The CDR3 sequence: CASSQPGQGYNEQFF. The CDR3 coding sequence is TGCGCCAGCAGCCAACCGGGACAGGGTTACAATGAGCAGTTCTTC.

The chain uses TRBV18 and TRBJ1-6; weak D call: TRBD1 (6 bases). The CDR3 loop spans 17 amino acids. The germline V gene has CDR1 KGHSH and CDR2 LQKENI. Trimming left V 5 bases short and J 8 bases short, with 22 bases between. CDR3 coding DNA: TGTGCCAGCTCAGCCCTCCCTTTGGGGGCGAGGGATTCACCCCTCCACTTT. It encodes CASSALPLGARDSPLHF.

Here the CDR3 reads CASSLKFNSRGSGELFF. In nucleotides, the CDR3 is TGTGCCAGCAGCTTGAAGTTTAACAGTCGAGGGTCCGGGGAGCTGTTTTTT. The chain recombines TRBV5-6 with TRBJ2-2; TRBD2 might be the D (5 bases). V lost 1 base to trimming and J lost 6 bases, with 19 bases between them. Germline assignment: CDR1 SGHDT and CDR2 YYEEEE. The CDR3 is 17 amino acids.

The rearrangement links TRBV30 to TRBJ2-3; 10 positions match TRBD2. J was trimmed by 4 bases and V by 5 bases; bases with no gene match: 9. The CDR3 has 15 residues. Germline V lookup: CDR1 GTSNPN, CDR2 SVGIG (reference sequence). The CDR3 protein is CAWGERGGSADTQYF. For the CDR3, the DNA is TGTGCCTGGGGAGAGCGGGGGGGCAGCGCAGATACGCAGTATTTT. The variable domain in full, completed from reference TRBV30 and TRBJ2-3, reads SQTIHQWPATLVQPVGSPLSLECTVEGTSNPNLYWYRQAAGRGLQLLFYSVGIGQISSEVPQNLSASRPQDRQFILSSKKLLLSDSGFYLCAWGERGGSADTQYFGPGTRLTVL.

V is TRBV5-1 and J is TRBJ1-2, with a tentative D call TRBD1 (5 bases). This CDR3 has 12 residues. Germline CDR1 and CDR2: SGHRS and YFSETQ. Trimming cost V 4 bases and J 8 bases, with 12 bases left between them. CDR3 nucleotide sequence: TGCGCCAGCAGCCCCCGCGGGGCCGGCTACACCTTC. Protein sequence: CASSPRGAGYTF.

The chain links TRBV5-1 to TRBJ2-7; 7 nucleotides agree with TRBD1. The CDR3 covers 18 residues. J lost 3 bases, V lost 1 base, and 16 bases had no gene match. The V gene's germline CDR1 is SGHRS and CDR2 YFSETQ. CDR3 residues: CASSLRGPTGQPLYEQYF. DNA of the CDR3: TGCGCCAGCAGCTTGAGGGGCCCAACGGGACAGCCACTCTACGAGCAGTACTTC.

This clone has just a few counts. The gene calls are TRBV10-3 and TRBJ1-3; perhaps TRBD1 as D (5 bases). V dropped 7 bases and J dropped 6 bases, with 10 bases sitting between them. The germline V gene encodes CDR1 ENHRY and CDR2 SYGVKD. The CDR3 extends over 12 amino acids. The CDR3 nucleotides are TGTGCCATCAATACAGGTTTAAACACCATATATTTT. Protein sequence: CAINTGLNTIYF.

V and J are TRBV27 and TRBJ2-3; perhaps TRBD2 as D (5 bases). Germline V gene data show CDR1 as MNHEY and CDR2 as SMNVEV (reference sequence). V was cut by 5 bases and J by 0 bases, with 21 bases left in between. CDR3 length: 18 residues. CDR3 DNA sequence: TGTGCCAGCAGTCCCACACCCCTTCTAGCAACGAGCACAGATACGCAGTATTTT. This codes for CASSPTPLLATSTDTQYF.

The V gene is TRBV5-1, the J gene TRBJ2-1; unclear D gene. The germline V and J ends were trimmed by 4 bases and 3 bases, with 5 bases remaining between them. CDR3 length equals 12 residues. Germline-derived CDR1 and CDR2 are SGHRS and YFSETQ. CDR3 sequence: CASSRDYNEQFF. The CDR3 coding sequence is TGCGCCAGCAGCCGCGACTACAATGAGCAGTTCTTC.

The chain combines TRBV4-2 with TRBJ2-5; 10 bases are a match to TRBD2. Germline values: CDR1 LGHNA, CDR2 YNFKEQ. V was pared by 4 bases and J by 3 bases, with 8 bases of the junction left unmatched. The CDR3 is 16 amino acids. This chain's CDR3 is CASSPNPSGREETQYF. The CDR3 nucleotides read TGTGCCAGCAGCCCGAACCCTAGCGGGAGAGAAGAGACCCAGTACTTC.

CDR3 residues: CASGTSGGSTDTQYF. The CDR3 DNA reads as TGTGCCTCAGGGACTAGCGGGGGTAGCACAGATACGCAGTATTTT. J is TRBJ2-3 and V is TRBV9; 14 bases align to TRBD2. The V and J ends lost 10 bases and 0 bases, in that order; junction bases with no gene match: 4. CDR3 length equals 15 residues. The germline gives CDR1 SGDLS, CDR2 YYNGEE. Full variable domain (remainder filled in from reference TRBV9 and TRBJ2-3): DSGVTQTPKHLITATGQRVTLRCSPRSGDLSVYWYQQSLDQGLQFLIQYYNGEERAKGNILERFSAQQFPDLHSELNLSSLELGDSALYFCASGTSGGSTDTQYFGPGTRLTVL.

The rearrangement joins TRBV4-1 to TRBJ2-7; TRBD2 agrees at 10 bases. The CDR3 length is 17 residues. Trimming removed 1 base from V and 2 bases from J; junction bases left unmatched: 8. Per germline, CDR1 MGHRA and CDR2 YSYEKL. CDR3 sequence: CASSQAKLGLATYEQYF. CDR3 nucleotides: TGCGCCAGCAGCCAAGCAAAATTGGGACTAGCGACCTACGAGCAGTACTTC.

V usage is TRBV7-9 and J usage is TRBJ1-2; D is ambiguous. CDR1 is SEHNR and CDR2 is FQNEAQ in the germline V gene (reference sequence). The V end was cut by 1 base, the J end by 13 bases, with 13 bases between. CDR3 size: 12 residues. The CDR3 region has the DNA TGTGCCAGCAGCTTAGACACAGCCTTGTCCACCTTC. It encodes CASSLDTALSTF. The entire variable domain, with the rest obtained from reference TRBV7-9 and TRBJ1-2, is as follows: DTGVSQNPRHKITKRGQNVTFRCDPISEHNRLYWYRQTLGQGPEFLTYFQNEAQLEKSRLLSDRFSAERPKGSFSTLEIQRTEQGDSAMYLCASSLDTALSTFGSGTRLTVV.

The CDR3 here is CASRRDSGANVLTF. In DNA form, the CDR3 reads TGCGCCAGCAGGAGAGACTCTGGGGCCAACGTCCTGACTTTC. The chain has TRBV5-1 and TRBJ2-6; D gene uncertain. The V and J ends lost 5 bases and 0 bases respectively, with 6 bases between them. CDR3 length equals 14 residues. Germline CDR1 is SGHRS and CDR2 is YFSETQ.

The table lists this clone with a few counts. The chain recombines TRBV6-5 with TRBJ1-1; 7 bases align to TRBD1. The germline CDR1 and CDR2 sequences are MNHEY and SVGAGI. The CDR3 covers 13 residues. V was pared by 6 bases and J by 4 bases, with 5 bases of the junction left unmatched. This CDR3 reads CASSIYRGTEAFF. The CDR3 DNA sequence: TGTGCCAGCAGCATATACAGGGGCACTGAAGCTTTCTTT.

The chain is built from TRBV27 and TRBJ1-5, with 10 positions matching TRBD1. The germline gives CDR1 MNHEY, CDR2 SMNVEV (reference sequence). The CDR3 totals 16 residues. V shed 5 bases, J shed 7 bases, and the junction held 11 bases outside the gene matches. CDR3 DNA: TGTGCCAGCAGTCGCGTGATGGGACAGGGGATGCAGCCCCAGCATTTT. Translated, it gives CASSRVMGQGMQPQHF.

V usage is TRBV29-1 and J usage is TRBJ2-5; 7 nucleotides agree with TRBD1. The CDR3 has 14 amino acids. CDR1 is SQVTM and CDR2 is ANQGSEA in the germline V gene. Unmatched junction bases numbered 6, after V lost 4 bases and J lost 1 base. As DNA, the CDR3 is TGCAGCGTTGCAGGGGGACGGGCCCAAGAGACCCAGTACTTC. Its translation: CSVAGGRAQETQYF.

CDR3 DNA sequence: TGTGCCACCTTGGGGAGAGGGAACACTGAAGCTTTCTTT. Translating it yields CATLGRGNTEAFF. This sequence joins TRBV6-1 and TRBJ1-1; D call uncertain. Trimming pared 10 bases from V and 1 base from J, leaving 13 bases between. The CDR3 is 13 amino acids. The germline V gene has CDR1 MNHNS and CDR2 SASEGT.

In DNA form, the CDR3 reads TGTGCCAGCTTTACACAGGGGAAGTTCCAAGCTTTCTTT. Amino acid sequence: CASFTQGKFQAFF. The chain joins TRBV6-6 to TRBJ1-1, with 7 bases that match TRBD1. V was clipped by 8 bases and J by 9 bases; unmatched bases: 12. The CDR3 is made up of 13 amino acids. Looked up from germline, CDR1 is MNHNY and CDR2 is SVGAGI (reference sequence).

This chain links TRBV25-1 with TRBJ2-7; TRBD1 matches 7 bases. The CDR3 spans 13 residues. V shed 8 bases and J 1 base; nucleotides not matched to a gene: 5. The V gene's germline CDR1 is MGHDK and CDR2 SYGVNS. The DNA for the CDR3 is TGTGCCAGCGGAGAACAGGGGTCCTACGAGCAGTACTTC. Its translation is CASGEQGSYEQYF.

The CDR3 sequence is CASSEGQITDTQYF. In nucleotides, the CDR3 is TGCGCCAGCAGCGAGGGACAGATCACAGATACGCAGTATTTT. This chain links TRBV5-1 with TRBJ2-3, with 7 positions matching TRBD1. There are 14 residues in the CDR3. Germline trimming cut 4 bases from V and 2 bases from J; bases unmatched to any gene: 4. Germline V gives CDR1 SGHRS, CDR2 YFSETQ.

The V call is TRBV7-6, the J call TRBJ2-5, with D perhaps TRBD2 (6 bases). The CDR3 consists of 13 residues. Trimming removed 5 bases from V and 5 bases from J, with 12 bases in between. Germline CDR1 SGHVS, CDR2 FNYEAQ. The CDR3, as DNA: TGTGCCAGCAGCGCGGGGCTAGAGGAGACCCAGTACTTC. It specifies CASSAGLEETQYF.

This chain uses TRBV4-1 with TRBJ1-6; a weak D match, TRBD1 (6 bases). Looked up from germline, CDR1 is MGHRA and CDR2 is YSYEKL. The CDR3 has 14 residues. V was pared by 0 bases and J by 10 bases, with 10 bases between. The CDR3 reads CASSQEVRGSPLHF. The CDR3 DNA reads TGCGCCAGCAGCCAAGAGGTCAGGGGATCACCCCTCCACTTT.

The chain uses TRBV11-2 and TRBJ2-7, with a weak D call TRBD2 (5 bases). The V and J ends lost 5 bases and 3 bases respectively, with 23 bases between them. There are 17 residues in the CDR3. Germline V gives CDR1 SGHAT, CDR2 FQNNGV. The CDR3 protein is CASSRFVTRAPNYEQYF. CDR3 nucleotides: TGTGCCAGCAGCCGATTCGTAACTAGGGCCCCAAACTACGAGCAGTACTTC. The whole variable domain, remainder taken from reference TRBV11-2 and TRBJ2-7, is EAGVAQSPRYKIIEKRQSVAFWCNPISGHATLYWYQQILGQGPKLLIQFQNNGVVDDSQLPKDRFSAERLKGVDSTLKIQPAKLEDSAVYLCASSRFVTRAPNYEQYFGPGTRLTVT.

The rearrangement uses TRBV5-1 and TRBJ2-2; maybe TRBD2 (6 bases). The CDR3 has 16 amino acids. Germline-derived CDR1 and CDR2 are SGHRS and YFSETQ. V was clipped by 0 bases and J by 7 bases, with 16 bases between them. The DNA for the CDR3 is TGCGCCAGCAGCTTGGAGGCGGGGTCCCGTGTCGGGGAGCTGTTTTTT. This encodes CASSLEAGSRVGELFF.

The chain is built from TRBV2 and TRBJ1-1; 7 bases match TRBD1. V was pared by 8 bases and J by 8 bases, with 11 bases of the junction left unmatched. Germline CDR1 is SNHLY and CDR2 is FYNNEI. The CDR3 runs to 13 residues. The chain's CDR3 is CASGRTGAVEAFF. The CDR3 nucleotides are TGTGCCAGCGGCCGAACAGGGGCCGTAGAAGCTTTCTTT.

The chain uses TRBV30 and TRBJ2-1; D not certain. Germline CDR1 is GTSNPN and CDR2 is SVGIG (reference sequence). Trimming pared 4 bases from V and 7 bases from J, leaving 8 bases between. CDR3 length: 11 residues. The CDR3 reads CAWTGRNEQFF. The CDR3 region has the DNA TGTGCCTGGACAGGCCGGAATGAGCAGTTCTTC.